The present T cell receptor (beta chain) was sequenced within a study of blood T cell repertoires in COVID-19. There are a few counts of this clone. TCRdb's copy holds only in-frame clones and misses some; the assay was immunoSEQ multiplex PCR. The table lists over 100,000 clones, around 86% of them singletons, with about 8.4% in the top ten. Sequencing input: peripheral blood. The sequence was obtained from a woman between 55 and 75 years old with active or convalescent COVID-19.

The CDR3 coding sequence is TGTGCCAGCAGTGAAGCAACAGGGGCGTATGGCTACACCTTC. Protein product: CASSEATGAYGYTF. The rearrangement uses TRBV6-1 and TRBJ1-2; 7 bases fit TRBD1. From germline, CDR1 is MNHNS and CDR2 SASEGT. J gave up 5 bases and V 0 bases, and 3 bases lay outside the gene matches. The CDR3 loop spans 14 amino acids.